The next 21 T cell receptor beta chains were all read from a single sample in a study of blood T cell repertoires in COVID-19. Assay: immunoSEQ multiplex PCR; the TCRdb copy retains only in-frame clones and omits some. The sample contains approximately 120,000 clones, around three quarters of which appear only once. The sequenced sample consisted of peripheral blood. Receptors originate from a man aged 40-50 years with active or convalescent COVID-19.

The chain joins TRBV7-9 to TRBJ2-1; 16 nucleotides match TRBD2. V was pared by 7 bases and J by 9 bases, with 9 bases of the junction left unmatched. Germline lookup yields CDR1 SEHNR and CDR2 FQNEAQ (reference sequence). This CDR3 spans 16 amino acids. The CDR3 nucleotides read TGTGCCAGCACCCGCCTAGGGACTAGCGGGAGGGGTGAGCAGTTCTTC. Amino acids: CASTRLGTSGRGEQFF. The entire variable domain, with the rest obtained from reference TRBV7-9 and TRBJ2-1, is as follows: DTGVSQNPRHKITKRGQNVTFRCDPISEHNRLYWYRQTLGQGPEFLTYFQNEAQLEKSRLLSDRFSAERPKGSFSTLEIQRTEQGDSAMYLCASTRLGTSGRGEQFFGPGTRLTVL.

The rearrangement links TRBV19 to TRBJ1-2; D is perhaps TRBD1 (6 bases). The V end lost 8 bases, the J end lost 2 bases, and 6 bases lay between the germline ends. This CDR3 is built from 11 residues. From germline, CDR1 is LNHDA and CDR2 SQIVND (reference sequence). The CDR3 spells CASGQNYGYTF. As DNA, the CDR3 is TGTGCCAGTGGACAGAACTATGGCTACACCTTC.

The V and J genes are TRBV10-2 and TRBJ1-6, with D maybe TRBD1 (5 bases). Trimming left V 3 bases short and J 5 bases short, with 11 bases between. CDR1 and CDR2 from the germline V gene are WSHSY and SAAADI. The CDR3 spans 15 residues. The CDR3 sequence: CASSDREGNNSPLHF. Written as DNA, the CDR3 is TGCGCCAGCAGTGACAGGGAGGGAAATAATTCACCCCTCCACTTT.

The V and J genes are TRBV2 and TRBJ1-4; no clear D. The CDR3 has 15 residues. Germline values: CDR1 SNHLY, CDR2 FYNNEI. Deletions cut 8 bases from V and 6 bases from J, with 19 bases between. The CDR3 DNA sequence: TGTGCCAGCTCGGTTGGCGCGGTAGTGGATGAAAAACTGTTTTTT. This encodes CASSVGAVVDEKLFF.

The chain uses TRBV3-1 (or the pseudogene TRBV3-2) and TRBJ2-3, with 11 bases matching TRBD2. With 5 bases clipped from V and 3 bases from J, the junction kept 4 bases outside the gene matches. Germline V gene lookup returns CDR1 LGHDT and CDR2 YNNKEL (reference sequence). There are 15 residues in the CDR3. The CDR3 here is CASSTRTSGTDTQYF. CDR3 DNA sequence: TGTGCCAGCAGCACCCGGACTAGCGGGACAGATACGCAGTATTTT.

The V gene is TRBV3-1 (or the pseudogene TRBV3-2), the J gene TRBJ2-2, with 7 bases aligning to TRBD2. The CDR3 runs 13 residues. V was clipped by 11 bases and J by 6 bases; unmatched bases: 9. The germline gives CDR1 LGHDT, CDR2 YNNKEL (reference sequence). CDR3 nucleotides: TGTGCCTCCCGCCAGCGGGACCCCGGGGAGCTGTTTTTT. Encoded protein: CASRQRDPGELFF.

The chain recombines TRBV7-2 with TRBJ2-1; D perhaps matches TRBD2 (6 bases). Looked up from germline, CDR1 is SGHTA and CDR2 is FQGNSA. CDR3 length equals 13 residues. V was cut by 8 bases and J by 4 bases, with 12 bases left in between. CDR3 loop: CASGREVYNEQFF. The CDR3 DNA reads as TGTGCCAGCGGTAGGGAGGTATACAATGAGCAGTTCTTC.

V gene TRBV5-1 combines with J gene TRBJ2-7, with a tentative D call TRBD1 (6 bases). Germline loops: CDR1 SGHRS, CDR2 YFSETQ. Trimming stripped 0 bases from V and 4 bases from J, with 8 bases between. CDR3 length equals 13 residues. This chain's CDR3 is CASSLGGQYEQYF. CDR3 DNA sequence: TGCGCCAGCAGCTTGGGGGGACAATACGAGCAGTACTTC. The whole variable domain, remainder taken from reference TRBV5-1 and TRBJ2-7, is KAGVTQTPRYLIKTRGQQVTLSCSPISGHRSVSWYQQTPGQGLQFLFEYFSETQRNKGNFPGRFSGRQFSNSRSEMNVSTLELGDSALYLCASSLGGQYEQYFGPGTRLTVT.

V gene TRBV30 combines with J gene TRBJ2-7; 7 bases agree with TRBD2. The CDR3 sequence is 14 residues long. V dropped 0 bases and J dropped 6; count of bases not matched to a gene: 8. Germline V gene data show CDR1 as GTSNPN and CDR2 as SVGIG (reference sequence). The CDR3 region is CAWSVRLGGGEQYF. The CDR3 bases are TGTGCCTGGAGTGTACGTCTCGGCGGGGGCGAGCAGTACTTC.

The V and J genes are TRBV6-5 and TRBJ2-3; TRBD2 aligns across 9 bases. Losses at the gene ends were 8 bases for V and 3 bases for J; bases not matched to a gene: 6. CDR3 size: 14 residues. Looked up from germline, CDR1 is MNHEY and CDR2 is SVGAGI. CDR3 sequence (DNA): TGTGCCAGCGGGAGGACTAGCGTAACAGATACGCAGTATTTT. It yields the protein CASGRTSVTDTQYF.

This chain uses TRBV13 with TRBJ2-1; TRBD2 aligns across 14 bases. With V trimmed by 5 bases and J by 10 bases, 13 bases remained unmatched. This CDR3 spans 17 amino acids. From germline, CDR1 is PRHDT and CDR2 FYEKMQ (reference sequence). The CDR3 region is CASSQGLAGEVGGEQFF. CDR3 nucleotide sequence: TGTGCCAGCAGCCAGGGACTAGCGGGAGAGGTTGGGGGAGAGCAGTTCTTC.

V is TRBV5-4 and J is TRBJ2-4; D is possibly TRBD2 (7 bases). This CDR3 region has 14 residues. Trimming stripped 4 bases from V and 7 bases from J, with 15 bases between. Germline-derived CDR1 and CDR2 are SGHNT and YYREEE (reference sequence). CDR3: CASSREGVANIQYF. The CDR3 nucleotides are TGTGCCAGCAGCAGGGAGGGGGTTGCGAACATTCAGTACTTC. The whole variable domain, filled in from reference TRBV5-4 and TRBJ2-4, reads ETGVTQSPTHLIKTRGQQVTLRCSSQSGHNTVSWYQQALGQGPQFIFQYYREEENGRGNFPPRFSGLQFPNYSSELNVNALELDDSALYLCASSREGVANIQYFGAGTRLSVL.

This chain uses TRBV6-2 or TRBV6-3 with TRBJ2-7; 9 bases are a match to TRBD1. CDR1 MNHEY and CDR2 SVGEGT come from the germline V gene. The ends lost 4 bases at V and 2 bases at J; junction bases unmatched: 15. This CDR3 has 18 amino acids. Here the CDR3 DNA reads TGTGCCAGCAGTTTTGGGTATATAAGGACAGGGGAGGCCTACGAGCAGTACTTC. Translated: CASSFGYIRTGEAYEQYF.

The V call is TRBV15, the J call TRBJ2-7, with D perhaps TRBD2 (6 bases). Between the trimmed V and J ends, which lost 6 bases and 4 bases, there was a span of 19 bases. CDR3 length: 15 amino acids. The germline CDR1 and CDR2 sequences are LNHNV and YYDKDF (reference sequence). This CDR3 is CATSRHGGESYEQYF. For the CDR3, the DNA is TGTGCCACCAGTCGGCACGGGGGAGAATCGTACGAGCAGTACTTC.

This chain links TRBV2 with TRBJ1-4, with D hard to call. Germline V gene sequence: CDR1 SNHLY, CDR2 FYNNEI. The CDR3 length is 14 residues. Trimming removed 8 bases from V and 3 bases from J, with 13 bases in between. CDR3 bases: TGTGCCAGCTGCCTCCGGGGAGCTAATGAAAAACTGTTTTTT. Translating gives CASCLRGANEKLFF. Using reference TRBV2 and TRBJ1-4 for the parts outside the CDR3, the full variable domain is EPEVTQTPSHQVTQMGQEVILRCVPISNHLYFYWYRQILGQKVEFLVSFYNNEISEKSEIFDDQFSVERPDGSNFTLKIRSTKLEDSAMYFCASCLRGANEKLFFGSGTQLSVL.

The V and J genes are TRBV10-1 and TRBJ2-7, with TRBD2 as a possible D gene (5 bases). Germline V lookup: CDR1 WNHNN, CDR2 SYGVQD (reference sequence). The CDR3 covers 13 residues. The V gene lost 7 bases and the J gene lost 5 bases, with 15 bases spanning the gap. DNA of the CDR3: TGCGCCAGCAAACGGGGTCAAAGGGACGAGCAGTACTTC. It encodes CASKRGQRDEQYF.

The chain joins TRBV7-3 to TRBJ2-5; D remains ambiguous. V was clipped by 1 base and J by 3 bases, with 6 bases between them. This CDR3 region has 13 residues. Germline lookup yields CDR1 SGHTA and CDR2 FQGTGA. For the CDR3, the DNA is TGTGCCAGCAGCTTAATGGGCGAAGAGACCCAGTACTTC. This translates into CASSLMGEETQYF.

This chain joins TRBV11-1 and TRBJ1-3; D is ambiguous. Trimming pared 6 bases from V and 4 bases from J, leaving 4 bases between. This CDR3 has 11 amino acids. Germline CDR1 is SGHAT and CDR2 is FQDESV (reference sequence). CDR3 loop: CASREGNTIYF. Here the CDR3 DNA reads TGTGCCAGCAGAGAGGGAAACACCATATATTTT. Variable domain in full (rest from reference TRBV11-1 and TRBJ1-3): EAEVAQSPRYKITEKSQAVAFWCDPISGHATLYWYRQILGQGPELLVQFQDESVVDDSQLPKDRFSAERLKGVDSTLKIQPAELGDSAMYLCASREGNTIYFGEGSWLTVV.

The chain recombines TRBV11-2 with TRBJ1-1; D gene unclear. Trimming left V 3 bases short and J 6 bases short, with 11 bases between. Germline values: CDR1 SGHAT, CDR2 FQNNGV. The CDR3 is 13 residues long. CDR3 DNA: TGTGCCAGCAGCTTCCGGTTTGGAGCTGAAGCTTTCTTT. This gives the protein CASSFRFGAEAFF.

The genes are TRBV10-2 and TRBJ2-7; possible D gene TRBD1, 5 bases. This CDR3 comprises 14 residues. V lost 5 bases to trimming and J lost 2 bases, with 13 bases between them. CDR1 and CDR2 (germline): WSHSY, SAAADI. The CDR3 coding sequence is TGCGCCAGCAGTTCGACAGCGTCAACCTACGAGCAGTACTTC. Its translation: CASSSTASTYEQYF.

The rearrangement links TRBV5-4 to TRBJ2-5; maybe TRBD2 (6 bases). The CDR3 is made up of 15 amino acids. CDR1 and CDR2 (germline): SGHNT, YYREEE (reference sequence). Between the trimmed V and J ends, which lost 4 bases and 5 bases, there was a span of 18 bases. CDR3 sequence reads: CASSPGTSQGETQYF. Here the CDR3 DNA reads TGTGCCAGCAGCCCGGGGACTTCGCAAGGGGAGACCCAGTACTTC.